Listed here are 28 T cell receptor beta chains from one sample, sequenced in a study of T cells in localized non-small cell lung cancer. Sequencing used immunoSEQ multiplex PCR; TCRdb keeps in-frame clones, though not all of them. The repertoire holds around 79,000 clones, with over 70% as singletons. This specimen consisted of PBMCs, obtained before any cancer treatment. These receptors originate from a man aged 40 to 70 with stage II squamous cell lung carcinoma.

The genes are TRBV7-9 and TRBJ2-1; TRBD2 aligns across 9 bases. The germline V gene has CDR1 SEHNR and CDR2 FQNEAQ (reference sequence). V was pared by 5 bases and J by 4 bases, with 6 bases of the junction left unmatched. The CDR3 spans 15 residues. CDR3 bases: TGTGCCAGCAGCCACACTAGCGGGTATTACAATGAGCAGTTCTTC. Amino acids: CASSHTSGYYNEQFF.

V is TRBV30 and J is TRBJ1-2; D unclear. The germline V and J ends were trimmed by 0 bases and 6 bases, with 5 bases remaining between them. Germline-derived CDR1 and CDR2 are GTSNPN and SVGIG (reference sequence). There are 11 residues in the CDR3. CDR3 sequence (DNA): TGTGCCTGGAGTGTCGGTGATGGCTACACCTTC. Its translation is CAWSVGDGYTF.

The chain employs TRBV5-4 and TRBJ1-2, with TRBD1 as a possible D gene (5 bases). The CDR3 totals 13 residues. Trimming pared 0 bases from V and 6 bases from J, leaving 9 bases between. The germline gives CDR1 SGHNT, CDR2 YYREEE (reference sequence). The CDR3, as DNA: TGTGCCAGCAGCTTGGAGGGGTTTAATGGCTACACCTTC. Protein sequence: CASSLEGFNGYTF.

This chain connects TRBV6-1 to TRBJ1-1; 7 bases are shared with TRBD1. Germline CDR1 MNHNS, CDR2 SASEGT. This CDR3 comprises 14 residues. J gave up 6 bases and V 6 bases, and 10 bases lay outside the gene matches. For the CDR3, the DNA is TGTGCCAGCAGGCGAGAAACAGGGGTTGCTGAAGCTTTCTTT. Residues: CASRRETGVAEAFF.

The chain combines TRBV5-8 with TRBJ2-1; TRBD2 agrees at 8 bases. J lost 6 bases, V lost 0 bases, and 5 bases had no gene match. The V gene's germline CDR1 is SGHTS and CDR2 YDEGEE. The CDR3 covers 15 residues. CDR3: CASSLVSAGVNEQFF. As DNA, the CDR3 is TGTGCCAGCAGCTTGGTTTCAGCGGGAGTCAATGAGCAGTTCTTC.

This sequence joins TRBV6-5 and TRBJ2-2; D call uncertain. This CDR3 has 15 residues. V was clipped by 6 bases and J by 1 base, with 12 bases between them. Germline CDR1 and CDR2: MNHEY and SVGAGI. The CDR3, as DNA: TGTGCCAGCAGAGGCGAGGTGGAGAACACCGGGGAGCTGTTTTTT. Its protein is CASRGEVENTGELFF.

Only one count was recorded for this clone. V and J are TRBV28 and TRBJ1-2; the D is unclear. The germline CDR1 and CDR2 sequences are MDHEN and SYDVKM. V was pared by 7 bases and J by 8 bases, with 17 bases between. The CDR3 totals 13 residues. The CDR3 here is CASTRTLKEGYTF. Written as DNA, the CDR3 is TGTGCCAGCACCAGGACTCTCAAAGAGGGCTACACCTTC.

This chain uses TRBV10-3 with TRBJ2-7; 9 bases agree with TRBD2. The V gene end was trimmed by 4 bases and the J gene end by 7 bases; junction bases not matched to a gene: 8. The V gene's germline CDR1 is ENHRY and CDR2 SYGVKD. The CDR3 runs to 14 residues. The CDR3 coding sequence is TGTGCCATCAGTGGCCTAGCGGGGAGGGAGGAGCAGTACTTC. As protein: CAISGLAGREEQYF.

V and J are TRBV9 and TRBJ1-1; no definite D call. Germline CDR1 reads SGDLS; CDR2 reads YYNGEE. V lost 0 bases and J lost 1, with 10 bases in between. The CDR3 consists of 15 residues. The chain's CDR3 is CASSVGERQNTEAFF. The DNA for the CDR3 is TGTGCCAGCAGCGTAGGCGAACGCCAGAACACTGAAGCTTTCTTT.

This sequence joins TRBV18 and TRBJ1-5; 11 bases are shared with TRBD1. Trimming at V came to 3 bases and at J to 5 bases, leaving 6 bases not matched to a gene. Looked up from germline, CDR1 is KGHSH and CDR2 is LQKENI. The CDR3 extends over 16 amino acids. The chain's CDR3 is CASSPMRDRGDQPQHF. For the CDR3, the DNA is TGTGCCAGCTCACCGATGAGGGACAGGGGGGATCAGCCCCAGCATTTT. Full variable domain (rest looked up from reference TRBV18 and TRBJ1-5): NAGVMQNPRHLVRRRGQEARLRCSPMKGHSHVYWYRQLPEEGLKFMVYLQKENIIDESGMPKERFSAEFPKEGPSILRIQQVVRGDSAAYFCASSPMRDRGDQPQHFGDGTRLSIL.

There are many counts of this clone. The chain combines TRBV28 with TRBJ2-1; TRBD2 matches at 12 bases. Trimming took 4 bases from V and 8 from J; bases not matched to a gene: 6. The CDR3 extends over 15 amino acids. CDR1 is MDHEN and CDR2 is SYDVKM in the germline V gene. The CDR3: CASSSLAGGLYEQFF. The CDR3 region has the DNA TGTGCCAGCAGTTCCCTAGCGGGAGGGTTGTATGAGCAGTTCTTC. Full variable domain (remainder filled in from reference TRBV28 and TRBJ2-1): DVKVTQSSRYLVKRTGEKVFLECVQDMDHENMFWYRQDPGLGLRLIYFSYDVKMKEKGDIPEGYSVSREKKERFSLILESASTNQTSMYLCASSSLAGGLYEQFFGPGTRLTVL.

Here the CDR3 reads CASSKPAGAMNTEAFF. The CDR3 DNA follows: TGTGCCAGTAGTAAACCGGCAGGGGCCATGAACACTGAAGCTTTCTTT. The chain combines TRBV19 with TRBJ1-1; TRBD1 might be the D (6 bases). The V end lost 4 bases, the J end lost 0 bases, and 15 bases lay between the germline ends. In germline, CDR1 is LNHDA, CDR2 SQIVND (reference sequence). This CDR3 is 16 amino acids long.

The J gene is TRBJ1-4, the V gene TRBV19; D may be TRBD1 (6 bases). Trimming took off 5 bases at V and 3 bases at J, with 13 bases between the two ends. This CDR3 spans 15 amino acids. The germline V gene encodes CDR1 LNHDA and CDR2 SQIVND (reference sequence). The CDR3 DNA sequence: TGTGCCAGTAGTTCAAGGGACACCCCTAATGAAAAACTGTTTTTT. Its translation is CASSSRDTPNEKLFF.

V gene TRBV6-5 combines with J gene TRBJ2-1; no clear D. Per the germline V gene, CDR1 is MNHEY and CDR2 is SVGAGI. This CDR3 has 13 amino acids. V shed 8 bases and J shed 5 bases, with 13 bases lying between them. The CDR3 protein is CASSLDRNNEQFF. In DNA form, the CDR3 reads TGTGCCAGCTCACTCGATCGGAACAATGAGCAGTTCTTC.

This clone was observed once. V and J are TRBV14 and TRBJ2-7, with 8 bases identical to TRBD1. The CDR3 is 14 residues long. CDR1 and CDR2 from the germline V gene are SGHDN and FVKESK. With V trimmed by 2 bases and J by 2 bases, 2 bases remained unmatched. CDR3 in DNA: TGTGCCAGCAGCCAATGGGACAGGCCCTACGAGCAGTACTTC. It specifies CASSQWDRPYEQYF.

The chain links TRBV28 to TRBJ1-1; tentatively, D is TRBD1 (5 bases). CDR3 length equals 14 residues. Germline values: CDR1 MDHEN, CDR2 SYDVKM. V was trimmed by 7 bases and J by 5 bases, leaving 17 bases between them. CDR3 DNA sequence: TGTGCCAGCACCACCTCTTGGGGGGGAACTGAAGCTTTCTTT. Translation gives CASTTSWGGTEAFF.

The chain links TRBV6-1 to TRBJ1-2; possible D gene TRBD1, 6 bases. This CDR3 spans 13 amino acids. V shed 6 bases and J shed 8 bases, with 16 bases lying between them. Germline values: CDR1 MNHNS, CDR2 SASEGT. The CDR3 is CASRKAAGDGYTF. Here the CDR3 DNA reads TGTGCCAGCAGAAAAGCGGCAGGGGACGGCTACACCTTC.

The genes are TRBV15 and TRBJ2-7; 8 bases are a match to TRBD1. V lost 2 bases to trimming and J lost 0 bases; unmatched junction nucleotides: 3. Germline V gives CDR1 LNHNV, CDR2 YYDKDF (reference sequence). This CDR3 spans 15 amino acids. CDR3 amino acids: CATSRTGTGSYEQYF. Written as DNA, the CDR3 is TGTGCCACCAGCAGAACCGGGACAGGCTCCTACGAGCAGTACTTC.

The chain carries TRBV5-4 and TRBJ2-7; 13 bases are a match to TRBD2. Germline CDR1 SGHNT, CDR2 YYREEE (reference sequence). With 4 bases clipped from V and 4 bases from J, the junction kept 5 bases outside the gene matches. This CDR3 spans 15 amino acids. Here the CDR3 reads CASSTGTSGAYEQYF. CDR3 sequence (DNA): TGTGCCAGCAGCACCGGGACTAGCGGGGCTTACGAGCAGTACTTC.

The chain uses TRBV18 and TRBJ2-2; D is undetermined. Germline CDR1 and CDR2: KGHSH and LQKENI. The CDR3 is 15 amino acids. Trimming took off 2 bases at V and 6 bases at J, with 13 bases between the two ends. The CDR3 loop is CASSPRGRPPGELFF. CDR3 bases: TGTGCCAGCTCACCAAGAGGACGACCACCCGGGGAGCTGTTTTTT.

The chain combines TRBV19 with TRBJ1-4; 9 positions match TRBD1. There are 16 residues in the CDR3. Looked up from germline, CDR1 is LNHDA and CDR2 is SQIVND (reference sequence). J gave up 8 bases and V 5 bases, and 12 bases lay outside the gene matches. This CDR3 reads CASSSPSGQGGEKLFF. In DNA form, the CDR3 reads TGTGCCAGTAGTTCTCCCTCGGGACAGGGAGGAGAAAAACTGTTTTTT.

The chain combines TRBV6-5 with TRBJ1-1; weak D call: TRBD1 (5 bases). V was pared by 2 bases and J by 1 base, with 14 bases between. CDR1 is MNHEY, CDR2 SVGAGI, per germline. This CDR3 contains 16 residues. The CDR3, as DNA: TGTGCCAGCAGTTACAGGGGTTCGGCGGCGAACACTGAAGCTTTCTTT. This sequence encodes CASSYRGSAANTEAFF.

The chain couples TRBV7-9 to TRBJ2-7; D may be TRBD2 (5 bases). The CDR3 contains 11 residues. The V gene lost 8 bases and the J gene lost 5 bases, with 10 bases spanning the gap. The germline CDR1 and CDR2 sequences are SEHNR and FQNEAQ (reference sequence). CDR3 protein: CASGVGDEQYF. The CDR3 nucleotides read TGTGCCAGCGGGGTCGGGGACGAGCAGTACTTC.

This chain uses TRBV7-2 with TRBJ1-3; 7 nucleotides line up with TRBD1. CDR3 length: 16 residues. Germline loops: CDR1 SGHTA, CDR2 FQGNSA. V shed 5 bases and J 0 bases; nucleotides not matched to a gene: 7. DNA for the CDR3: TGTGCCAGCAGCCGGCGGGACAGCCCCTCTGGAAACACCATATATTTT. Its protein is CASSRRDSPSGNTIYF. The full variable domain, rest sourced from reference TRBV7-2 and TRBJ1-3, is GAGVSQSPSNKVTEKGKDVELRCDPISGHTALYWYRQSLGQGLEFLIYFQGNSAPDKSGLPSDRFSAERTGGSVSTLTIQRTQQEDSAVYLCASSRRDSPSGNTIYFGEGSWLTVV.

The chain carries TRBV6-1 and TRBJ1-5; TRBD1 matches at 7 bases. With V trimmed by 5 bases and J by 5 bases, 3 bases remained unmatched. Germline V gene lookup returns CDR1 MNHNS and CDR2 SASEGT. The CDR3 loop spans 13 amino acids. This CDR3 is CASSPTGYQPQHF. In DNA form, the CDR3 reads TGTGCCAGCAGTCCGACAGGGTATCAGCCCCAGCATTTT.

This clone was seen just once. This chain joins TRBV7-2 and TRBJ2-5, with 11 nucleotides matching TRBD1. V shed 5 bases and J 4 bases; nucleotides not matched to a gene: 6. This CDR3 has 15 amino acids. Germline lookup yields CDR1 SGHTA and CDR2 FQGNSA. In DNA, the CDR3 is TGTGCCAGCAGCCGAGAGGACAGGGGGCCAGAGACCCAGTACTTC. Protein product: CASSREDRGPETQYF.

This rearrangement joins TRBV14 to TRBJ2-4; TRBD2 is a possible D gene (6 bases). Trimming pared 1 base from V and 1 base from J, leaving 14 bases between. This CDR3 spans 17 amino acids. CDR1 is SGHDN and CDR2 is FVKESK in the germline V gene. The CDR3 nucleotides read TGTGCCAGCAGCCAAGGACATACCGGGAGCGCCAAAAACATTCAGTACTTC. It specifies CASSQGHTGSAKNIQYF.

V gene TRBV7-8 combines with J gene TRBJ2-2, with 15 bases matching TRBD2. Per germline, CDR1 SGHVS and CDR2 FQNEAQ. This CDR3 has 19 amino acids. Trimming took 4 bases from V and 5 from J; bases not matched to a gene: 11. Here the CDR3 DNA reads TGTGCCAGCAGCTCCTCAGGACTAGCGGGAGGGCGGGGGACCGGGGAGCTGTTTTTT. Translation: CASSSSGLAGGRGTGELFF.